This entry describes one T cell receptor (beta chain). What it recognizes is unknown. The data belong to a study of CD8 T cells in ankylosing spondylitis. MiXCR was run by TCRdb on the 5' RACE reads, yielding one entry per CDR3 protein. The sample has 450,000 or so distinct CDR3 sequences, roughly a quarter seen once. Points from the study as a whole: Fewer than ten highly homologous variants made up a TCR beta motif that seemed to typify ankylosing spondylitis blood. From matched ankylosing spondylitis synovial fluid, disease-linked clones were reportedly recovered at significantly enriched levels. Previous work reported some of these motif variants in the synovial fluid and blood of reactive arthritis.

Source material: blood, either unsorted or a sorted T cell fraction (not recorded which). This TCR was sampled from a male donor with ankylosing spondylitis.

As DNA, the CDR3 is TGCAGCGTTGAACTCGGCAGGGGAGAGGATACGCAGTATTTT. It encodes CSVELGRGEDTQYF. The chain carries TRBV29-1 and TRBJ2-3; possibly TRBD1 for D (6 bases). Trimming removed 2 bases from V and 6 bases from J, with 15 bases in between. CDR3 length: 14 amino acids. Germline V gene lookup returns CDR1 SQVTM and CDR2 ANQGSEA.